A selection of T cell receptor beta chains follows, all from one sample in a study of blood T cells in healthy people across ages. TCRdb used MiXCR to reprocess the 5' RACE reads, holding one entry per CDR3 protein. Counted here are about 670,000 distinct CDR3 sequences, 52% occurring once; the ten biggest clones make up approximately 15%. The material sequenced was blood. These receptors came from a woman of 80 years or more in good health. The CDR3 runs from the conserved cysteine through the conserved F or W. A D gene is named only where the DNA matches it firmly. Some rows mark clone size as missing; the rest say once, few, many or name a class of expanded clone.

D: TRBD1
J: TRBJ1-4
size: .
V: TRBV6-4
DNA: TGTGCCAGCAGTGCCGGGACAGGGGGCGGAAAACTGTTTTTT
CDR3: CASSAGTGGGKLFF

D: TRBD2
J: TRBJ2-1
size: .
V: TRBV20-1
DNA: TGCAGTGCTCCAGATACTAGCGGGCCTCCCAACGGTGAGCAGTTCTTC
CDR3: CSAPDTSGPPNGEQFF

D: .
J: TRBJ2-5
size: few
V: TRBV19
DNA: TGTGCCAGTAGAAAGGCAACCCAAGAGACCCAGTACTTC
CDR3: CASRKATQETQYF

D: .
J: TRBJ2-6
size: .
V: TRBV24-1
DNA: TGTGCCACCAGTGATTTCAGGGGGGGGGCTCCGTCCCCTGGGGCCAACGTCCTGACTTTC
CDR3: CATSDFRGGAPSPGANVLTF

D: .
J: TRBJ1-1
size: .
V: TRBV3-1
DNA: TGTGCCAGCAGCCAAGTTGGGCCCTGGGAAGCTTTCTTT
CDR3: CASSQVGPWEAFF

D: TRBD2
J: TRBJ2-1
size: many
V: TRBV12-3/TRBV12-4
DNA: TGTGCCAGCAGTCCACGACTAGCGGGGGATGAGCAGTTCTTC
CDR3: CASSPRLAGDEQFF

D: TRBD1
J: TRBJ2-5
size: .
V: TRBV5-1
DNA: TGCGCCAGCACTACAGGGGGTCCGAAAGAGACCCAGTACTTC
CDR3: CASTTGGPKETQYF

D: .
J: TRBJ2-5
size: many
V: TRBV6-2/TRBV6-3
DNA: TGTGCCAGCAGTCCCTCGAATAGGGAGACCCAGTACTTC
CDR3: CASSPSNRETQYF

D: .
J: TRBJ2-1
size: .
V: TRBV29-1
DNA: TGCAGCACCGTCACGGGCAATGGTTACAATGAGCAGTTCTTC
CDR3: CSTVTGNGYNEQFF

D: TRBD2
J: TRBJ2-7
size: many
V: TRBV4-2
DNA: TGTGCCAGCAGCCAATCTAGCGGGAGCCAGATCTCCTACGAGCAGTACTTC
CDR3: CASSQSSGSQISYEQYF

D: .
J: TRBJ1-4
size: .
V: TRBV12-3/TRBV12-4
DNA: TGTGCCAGCAGTCAACCACAGGGCTCGACTAATGAAAAACTGTTTTTT
CDR3: CASSQPQGSTNEKLFF

D: .
J: TRBJ2-5
size: .
V: TRBV7-8
DNA: TGTGCCAGCAGCTTAGGAGCCAGAATACAGGAGACCCAGTACTTC
CDR3: CASSLGARIQETQYF

D: TRBD1
J: TRBJ1-1
size: few
V: TRBV6-5
DNA: TGTGCCAGCAGTTACTCAGGGGGCCAGGGTGAAGCTTTCTTT
CDR3: CASSYSGGQGEAFF

D: .
J: TRBJ2-5
size: many
V: TRBV20-1
DNA: TGCAGTGCCCCCGGGGGAGCCACCCTAAAGGTGACCCAGTACTTC
CDR3: CSAPGGATLKVTQYF

D: .
J: TRBJ2-7
size: .
V: TRBV10-1
DNA: TGCGCCAGCAGCCAGGGACCTTACTACGAGCAGTACTTC
CDR3: CASSQGPYYEQYF

D: .
J: TRBJ2-3
size: .
V: TRBV7-2
DNA: TGTGCCAGCAGCAGGAACCCTCTTGGTACGCAGTATTTT
CDR3: CASSRNPLGTQYF

D: .
J: TRBJ2-3
size: .
V: TRBV6-2/TRBV6-3
DNA: TGTGCCAGCAGCCCAAACCGACCGGCGGGAGATACGCAGTATTTT
CDR3: CASSPNRPAGDTQYF

D: .
J: TRBJ2-7
size: many
V: TRBV12-3/TRBV12-4
DNA: TGTGCCAGCTCACCGGGACTCTACGAGCAGTACTTC
CDR3: CASSPGLYEQYF

D: TRBD1
J: TRBJ2-5
size: .
V: TRBV20-1
DNA: TGCAGCGCGCCGGGACAGTTAGAGACCCAGTACTTC
CDR3: CSAPGQLETQYF

D: .
J: TRBJ1-5
size: .
V: TRBV2
DNA: TGTGCCAGCGAGATCGGCTCAAATCAGCCCCAGCATTTT
CDR3: CASEIGSNQPQHF

D: .
J: TRBJ2-7
size: once
V: TRBV12-3/TRBV12-4
DNA: TGTGCCAGCAGTTTCCCCAGGGGCTACGAGCAGTACTTC
CDR3: CASSFPRGYEQYF

D: .
J: TRBJ2-6
size: few
V: TRBV6-1
DNA: TGTGCCAGCAGAGGGCCAGGGGCCAACGTCCTGACTTTC
CDR3: CASRGPGANVLTF

D: .
J: TRBJ1-3
size: .
V: TRBV7-2
DNA: TGTGCCAGCAGCTTACAAGGCCCAGGGTCTGGAAACACCATATATTTT
CDR3: CASSLQGPGSGNTIYF

D: .
J: TRBJ1-1
size: .
V: TRBV12-3/TRBV12-4
DNA: TGTGCCAGCAGCCACGGCTTCCGGAGGACTGAAGCTTTCTTT
CDR3: CASSHGFRRTEAFF

D: .
J: TRBJ2-1
size: many
V: TRBV10-3
DNA: TGTGCCACGCCGAGAGAAGGACACCCGAACGAGCAGTTCTTC
CDR3: CATPREGHPNEQFF

D: TRBD1
J: TRBJ1-2
size: .
V: TRBV4-3
DNA: TGCGCCAGCAGCCAGAACACAGGGGGCTATGGCTACACCTTC
CDR3: CASSQNTGGYGYTF

D: .
J: TRBJ2-1
size: few
V: TRBV24-1
DNA: TGTGCCACCAGTGATCCAAGGCTCTTCAATGAGCAGTTCTTC
CDR3: CATSDPRLFNEQFF

D: .
J: TRBJ2-3
size: .
V: TRBV7-2
DNA: TGTGCCAGCATCCGAGACGGCGATTACACAGATACGCAGTATTTT
CDR3: CASIRDGDYTDTQYF

D: TRBD2
J: TRBJ2-1
size: .
V: TRBV4-1
DNA: TGCGCCAGCAGCCAAGTCCTTATCGGGACTAGCCACAATGAGCAGTTCTTC
CDR3: CASSQVLIGTSHNEQFF

D: .
J: TRBJ1-2
size: .
V: TRBV6-5
DNA: TGTGCCAGCAGCCTGACAGATGCCTATGGCTACACCTTC
CDR3: CASSLTDAYGYTF

D: TRBD2
J: TRBJ2-1
size: .
V: TRBV5-1
DNA: TGCGCCAGCAGCTTGAGGCGGCTAGCGGACAATGAGCAGTTCTTC
CDR3: CASSLRRLADNEQFF

D: .
J: TRBJ2-7
size: few
V: TRBV29-1
DNA: TGCAGCGTTGCCCCCAGGAGGAGCTCCTACGAGCAGTACTTC
CDR3: CSVAPRRSSYEQYF

D: .
J: TRBJ2-7
size: few
V: TRBV28
DNA: TGTGCCAGCAGTCTCCCGCATTCGTACGAGCAGTACTTC
CDR3: CASSLPHSYEQYF

D: .
J: TRBJ2-2
size: few
V: TRBV5-1
DNA: TGCGCCAGCAGCGTGGGACTTGACACCGGGGAGCTGTTTTTT
CDR3: CASSVGLDTGELFF

D: .
J: TRBJ2-7
size: .
V: TRBV20-1
DNA: TGCAGTGCTAGAGGGGGGTTTGGGAGTTACGAGCAGTACTTC
CDR3: CSARGGFGSYEQYF

D: .
J: TRBJ1-1
size: .
V: TRBV20-1
DNA: TGCAGCGTAAGGGTTGAGGGGAGGGGCTGGAACAATGAAGCTTTCTTT
CDR3: CSVRVEGRGWNNEAFF

D: TRBD1
J: TRBJ1-2
size: .
V: TRBV10-3
DNA: TGTGCCATCAGTAATGGGACAGGGGTATACAGTGGCTACACCTTC
CDR3: CAISNGTGVYSGYTF

D: TRBD2
J: TRBJ2-3
size: once
V: TRBV29-1
DNA: TGCAGCGTTGGGGGGGGACCTAGCACAGATACGCAGTATTTT
CDR3: CSVGGGPSTDTQYF

D: TRBD1
J: TRBJ2-7
size: .
V: TRBV20-1
DNA: TGCAGTGGGACTAAGGCCGGGACAGGGGACGAGCAGTACTTC
CDR3: CSGTKAGTGDEQYF

D: .
J: TRBJ2-3
size: .
V: TRBV7-3
DNA: TGTGCCAGCAGCCCCCAGGGTGAGACAGATACGCAGTATTTT
CDR3: CASSPQGETDTQYF

D: .
J: TRBJ2-6
size: many
V: TRBV7-9
DNA: TGTGCCAGCAGCTTAGCGCTGGGCTCTGGGGCCAACGTCCTGACTTTC
CDR3: CASSLALGSGANVLTF

D: .
J: TRBJ2-1
size: .
V: TRBV20-1
DNA: TGCAGTGCCTTCCCTGGGGTCGGGAATGAGCAGTTCTTT
CDR3: CSAFPGVGNEQFF

D: .
J: TRBJ2-7
size: few
V: TRBV12-3/TRBV12-4
DNA: TGTGCCAGCAGCGAGCTGTACGAGCAGTACTTC
CDR3: CASSELYEQYF

D: .
J: TRBJ2-3
size: many
V: TRBV27
DNA: TGTGCCAGCAGGCCCCTGGGATCTGCAGATACGCAGTATTTT
CDR3: CASRPLGSADTQYF

D: .
J: TRBJ2-7
size: .
V: TRBV6-1
DNA: TGTGCCAGCAGTGGGACGGGGTGGGCCTACGAGCAGTACTTC
CDR3: CASSGTGWAYEQYF

D: .
J: TRBJ2-5
size: .
V: TRBV5-4
DNA: TGTGCCAGCGGCCGGGGACCAAAAGAGACCCAGTACTTC
CDR3: CASGRGPKETQYF

D: .
J: TRBJ2-1
size: .
V: TRBV5-1
DNA: TGCGCCAGCAGCTCGGACGGTACCTACAATGAGCAGTTCTTC
CDR3: CASSSDGTYNEQFF

D: .
J: TRBJ1-5
size: .
V: TRBV20-1
DNA: TGCAGTGCTAGTCGGAGGGATCAGCCCCAGCATTTT
CDR3: CSASRRDQPQHF